The text below deals with one T cell receptor beta chain. CDR1 is ENHRY, CDR2 SYGVKD, per germline. The V segment lost 11 bases and the J segment 1 base; nucleotides outside the gene matches: 7. The CDR3 loop spans 13 amino acids. The time point here: patch test 3, about 24 weeks after DPC sensitization. Treatment indicated: therapeutic diphenylcyclopropenone sensitization with weekly scalp DPC. The data stem from a study of human T cells and chemical hapten exposure. TCRdb analysed the RACE reads with MiXCR anew, one entry per CDR3 protein. This repertoire shows more than 100,000 distinct CDR3 sequences, 10% to 12% found once; its top ten account for around 2.2%.

The V and J genes are TRBV10-3 and TRBJ1-2, with 7 positions matching TRBD1. This receptor was obtained from a woman aged 45-59 years with alopecia areata. Some clones in this sample may be carry-over from other donors' samples. The starting material was whole blood, obtained in connection with sensitization to the hapten diphenylcyclopropenone (DPC). The CDR3 spells CAALGTDNYGYTF. DNA of the CDR3: TGTGCCGCCCTTGGGACAGATAACTATGGCTACACCTTC.